Below, 13 T cell receptor beta chains from the same sample are listed, as sequenced in a study of metastatic and nonmetastatic thyroid tumors. TCRdb ran MiXCR on the PCR reads. Altogether around 20,000 clones are present, about 31% being singletons, with the ten largest covering roughly 19%. Patients had received no treatment of any kind before thyroid surgery. Sequencing was performed on adjacent normal tissue. The receptors come from a female donor with papillary thyroid cancer or a benign thyroid nodule (not recorded which). Some clones in this sample may be carry-over from other donors' samples.

CDR3 nucleotides: TGTGCCAGCAGTTTATCGGCTTACCAAGAGACCCAGTACTTC. Amino acid sequence: CASSLSAYQETQYF. The J gene is TRBJ2-5, the V gene TRBV28; D is uncertain. From germline, CDR1 is MDHEN and CDR2 SYDVKM. The CDR3 consists of 14 residues. Trimming removed 1 base from V and 0 bases from J, with 6 bases in between.

The chain combines TRBV20-1 with TRBJ2-5; 9 positions agree with TRBD2. The trim removed 3 bases at V and 2 bases at J, leaving 4 bases unmatched. The germline V gene encodes CDR1 DFQATT and CDR2 SNEGSKA (reference sequence). The CDR3 loop spans 14 amino acids. CDR3: CSARGLAGQETQYF. The DNA of the CDR3 is TGCAGTGCTAGGGGGCTAGCGGGGCAAGAGACCCAGTACTTC.

This clone showed up just a few times. This chain links TRBV28 with TRBJ2-7, with no clear D. V was cut by 4 bases and J by 3 bases, with 10 bases left in between. CDR3 length equals 13 residues. Germline loops: CDR1 MDHEN, CDR2 SYDVKM. CDR3 sequence: CASSSSLRYEQYF. CDR3 DNA sequence: TGTGCCAGCAGTTCCTCACTACGCTACGAGCAGTACTTC.

The chain employs TRBV6-2 or TRBV6-3 and TRBJ1-5, with D unresolved. The ends were cut back, 0 bases at V and 4 bases at J, with 4 bases in the middle. The CDR3 spans 13 residues. Per germline, CDR1 MNHEY and CDR2 SVGEGT. The CDR3 DNA sequence: TGTGCCAGCAGTTACTCAGAAAATCAGCCCCAGCATTTT. Translated: CASSYSENQPQHF.

This clone ranks as medium-sized (0.01 to 0.1%). The chain carries TRBV19 and TRBJ2-2; the D is unclear. The CDR3 runs to 13 residues. Trimming shortened V by 6 bases and J by 6 bases, and 11 bases separated the two germline ends. The germline V gene has CDR1 LNHDA and CDR2 SQIVND (reference sequence). As DNA, the CDR3 is TGTGCCAGTAGCCCATCCACCGCCGGGGAGCTGTTTTTT. Amino acids: CASSPSTAGELFF.

This clone came up once. No conserved phenylalanine or tryptophan ends this CDR3, so it is likely a read error. The limits of the CDR3 on the DNA are not certain, so only TCRdb's listed CDR3 is given. The chain uses TRBV12-3 or TRBV12-4 and TRBJ2-2; the table's D call, TRBD1, has no DNA check behind it. The CDR3 contains 14 residues when both ends are counted. The CDR3 spells CATTRQALTGELLV.

The rearrangement links TRBV2 to TRBJ2-3; TRBD2 matches at 10 bases. Germline V gene sequence: CDR1 SNHLY, CDR2 FYNNEI. V lost 5 bases and J lost 0; bases outside the gene matches: 5. The CDR3 contains 16 residues. CDR3 sequence: CASSLAGARSTDTQYF. DNA of the CDR3: TGTGCCAGCAGTCTAGCGGGGGCCCGGAGCACAGATACGCAGTATTTT.

This clone was picked up a small number of times. The chain employs TRBV6-1 and TRBJ2-3; 13 bases fit TRBD2. The germline gives CDR1 MNHNS, CDR2 SASEGT. J gave up 5 bases and V 6 bases, and 8 bases lay outside the gene matches. The CDR3 extends over 16 amino acids. CDR3 coding DNA: TGTGCCAGCAGCCTGTGGACTAGCGGGGGCCTAGATACGCAGTATTTT. Translation gives CASSLWTSGGLDTQYF.

This clone occurred a few times. This rearrangement joins TRBV2 to TRBJ1-2; no reliable D call. CDR1 is SNHLY, CDR2 FYNNEI, per germline. Trimming shortened V by 2 bases and J by 8 bases, and 9 bases separated the two germline ends. The CDR3 spans 12 residues. The CDR3 nucleotides read TGTGCCAGCAGTGAACGAGGTGGGGGCTACACCTTC. Its translation is CASSERGGGYTF.

The sample holds many counts of this clone. CDR3 sequence (DNA): TGTGCCAGCAGCCAGGCTGGAGATACGCAGTATTTT. It encodes CASSQAGDTQYF. The rearrangement links TRBV9 to TRBJ2-3; D unclear. There are 12 residues in the CDR3. Germline CDR1 is SGDLS and CDR2 is YYNGEE. V lost 4 bases and J 5 bases, leaving 8 bases between the germline ends.

In this sample, this clone turned up many times. V and J are TRBV27 and TRBJ1-6; no definite D call. Trimming removed 3 bases from V and 0 bases from J, with 9 bases in between. This CDR3 spans 16 amino acids. Looked up from germline, CDR1 is MNHEY and CDR2 is SMNVEV (reference sequence). CDR3 sequence: CASSFMRSSYNSPLHF. For the CDR3, the DNA is TGTGCCAGCAGTTTTATGCGTAGCTCCTATAATTCACCCCTCCACTTT.

This clone was seen a handful of times. V is TRBV6-5 and J is TRBJ2-1; tentative D call: TRBD2 (5 bases). Germline V gene sequence: CDR1 MNHEY, CDR2 SVGAGI. V lost 0 bases and J lost 8, with 11 bases in between. The CDR3 extends over 14 amino acids. The CDR3 sequence is CASSYSGLAYEQFF. The CDR3 bases are TGTGCCAGCAGTTACTCAGGGCTAGCCTATGAGCAGTTCTTC.

This clone was seen only once. The rearrangement uses TRBV30 and TRBJ1-6; D unresolved. CDR3 size: 18 residues. The V gene's germline CDR1 is GTSNPN and CDR2 SVGIG (reference sequence). Trimming took 3 bases from V and 0 from J, leaving 18 bases between them. The CDR3 loop is CAWSTALGSSSYNSPLHF. The CDR3 coding sequence is TGTGCCTGGAGCACCGCCTTAGGGTCGAGCTCCTATAATTCACCCCTCCACTTT.